What follows is one TCR beta chain and its context. In the original analysis: Reference gene primers were amplified, and this amplification served to estimate nucleated cell counts. Sequenced by immunoSEQ multiplex PCR; TCRdb stores in-frame clones only, minus some. That table is the source of V, J and clone size, and D and trimming were worked out from the DNA. This table has 210,000 or so clones, roughly 85% appearing once. CDR3 length: 13 residues. V shed 4 bases and J 8 bases; nucleotides not matched to a gene: 7. CDR1 and CDR2 (germline): SGHAT, FQNNGV. The entry originates in a study of blood T cell repertoires in COVID-19. About the study: The cDNA or gDNA used as material had been derived from T cells, B-cell-depleted T cells, or PBMCs.

Source material: peripheral blood. The sequence was collected from a man in his forties or fifties with COVID-19, enrolled during active disease. The chain carries TRBV11-2 and TRBJ1-2, with TRBD1 identical over 7 bases. As DNA, the CDR3 is TGTGCCAGCAGCTCCCAGGACAGGTCGGGCTACACCTTC. Its protein is CASSSQDRSGYTF.